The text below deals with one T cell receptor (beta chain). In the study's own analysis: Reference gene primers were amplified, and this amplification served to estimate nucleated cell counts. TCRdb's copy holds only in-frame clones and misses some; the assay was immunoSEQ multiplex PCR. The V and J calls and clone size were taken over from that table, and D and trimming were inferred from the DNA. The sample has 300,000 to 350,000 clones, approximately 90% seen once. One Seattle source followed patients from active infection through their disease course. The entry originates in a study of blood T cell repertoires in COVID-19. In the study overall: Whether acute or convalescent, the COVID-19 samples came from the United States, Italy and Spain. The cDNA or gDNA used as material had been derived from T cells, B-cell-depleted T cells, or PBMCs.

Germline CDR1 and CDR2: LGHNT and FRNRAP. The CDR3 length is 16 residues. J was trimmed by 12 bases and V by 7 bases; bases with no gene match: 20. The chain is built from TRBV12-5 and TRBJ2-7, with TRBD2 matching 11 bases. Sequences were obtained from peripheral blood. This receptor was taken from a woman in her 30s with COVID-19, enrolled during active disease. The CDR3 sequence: CASVPITRLAGRSRYF. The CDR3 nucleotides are TGTGCTAGTGTCCCCATAACCCGACTAGCGGGAAGGTCCCGGTACTTC.